A selection of T cell receptor beta chains follows, all from one sample in a study of lymphopenia after photon versus proton radiotherapy. Data came from immunoSEQ multiplex PCR; TCRdb stores just in-frame clones and leaves some out. The sample lists roughly 17,000 clones, 80% to 90% seen once, with 20% to 25% in the top ten. The specimen comprised peripheral blood, sampled from a patient treated with proton-based radiotherapy. The receptors derive from a man in his sixties or seventies with pancreatic cancer. The CDR3 runs from the conserved cysteine through the conserved F or W. A D gene is named only where the DNA matches it firmly. Clone size, where shown, is once, few, many, or a class for clones that have expanded.

-	TRBV5-4	-	TRBJ2-7	CASSSITGTYEQYF	TGTGCCAGCAGCTCAATCACAGGGACCTACGAGCAGTACTTC
-	TRBV5-5	-	TRBJ2-7	CASSPLFSEGQSSYEQYF	TGTGCCAGCAGCCCCCTATTCTCGGAGGGGCAGAGTTCCTACGAGCAGTACTTC
once	TRBV6-5	TRBD1	TRBJ1-2	CASRGQGGAGYTF	TGTGCCAGCAGAGGACAGGGAGGTGCTGGCTACACCTTC
-	TRBV2	-	TRBJ2-2	CASSAGWEKAGELFF	TGTGCCAGCAGTGCGGGATGGGAGAAGGCCGGGGAGCTGTTTTTT
-	TRBV6-1	TRBD2	TRBJ2-3	CASSEGGNTQYF	TGTGCCAGCAGTGAGGGAGGGAATACGCAGTATTTT
-	TRBV7-2	TRBD2	TRBJ2-5	CASSMAAGGPQETQYF	TGTGCCAGCAGCATGGCGGCGGGGGGTCCCCAAGAGACCCAGTACTTC
-	TRBV10-3	TRBD1	TRBJ2-1	CAIKGAGGAASYNEQFF	TGTGCCATCAAGGGGGCAGGGGGAGCTGCCTCCTACAATGAGCAGTTCTTC
-	TRBV7-2	-	TRBJ2-7	CASSLGPRGVDEQYF	TGTGCCAGCAGCTTAGGGCCCAGGGGAGTCGACGAGCAGTACTTC
-	TRBV5-1	TRBD1	TRBJ2-7	CASSSPPGQDYSYEQYF	TGCGCCAGCAGCTCGCCACCGGGACAGGACTACTCCTACGAGCAGTACTTC
-	TRBV30	-	TRBJ1-4	CAWLPQAPNEKLFF	TGTGCCTGGTTACCTCAGGCCCCCAATGAAAAACTGTTTTTT
-	TRBV21-1	-	TRBJ2-7	CASSSLGAVSSYEQYF	TGTGCCAGCAGCTCCCTAGGGGCGGTTAGCTCCTACGAGCAGTACTTC
-	TRBV27	-	TRBJ2-2	CASSITEIGGELFF	TGTGCCAGCAGTATCACAGAAATCGGAGGGGAGCTGTTTTTT
-	TRBV7-8	-	TRBJ2-7	CASSLDARTYEQYF	TGTGCCAGCAGCTTAGACGCCAGGACCTACGAGCAGTACTTC
-	TRBV14	-	TRBJ2-1	CASSQMTGSSYNEQFF	TGTGCCAGCAGCCAAATGACAGGAAGCTCCTACAATGAGCAGTTCTTC
-	TRBV6-1	TRBD1	TRBJ1-6	CASGDRGNSPLHF	TGTGCCAGCGGGGACAGGGGTAATTCACCCCTCCACTTT
once	TRBV10-3	-	TRBJ2-1	CAISDVKSSYNEQFF	TGTGCCATCAGTGACGTTAAGAGCTCCTACAATGAGCAGTTCTTC
-	TRBV30	-	TRBJ1-2	CAWSVRVSYTF	TGTGCCTGGAGTGTACGGGTATCCTACACCTTC
-	TRBV4-1	-	TRBJ1-4	CASSQTLVGLGEKLFF	TGCGCCAGCAGCCAGACGCTGGTTGGGTTGGGGGAAAAACTGTTTTTT
-	TRBV30	-	TRBJ1-2	CAWSGSGANYGYTF	TGTGCCTGGAGTGGGTCAGGGGCTAACTATGGCTACACCTTC
few	TRBV9	-	TRBJ1-3	CASSGGTSGNTIYF	TGTGCCAGCAGCGGGGGGACATCTGGAAACACCATATATTTT
-	TRBV13	TRBD2	TRBJ2-1	CASSFKEGRDNEQFF	TGTGCCAGCAGCTTCAAGGAGGGGAGGGACAATGAGCAGTTCTTC
-	TRBV9	TRBD1	TRBJ1-2	CASSDSDREGWGYTF	TGTGCCAGCAGTGACTCCGACAGGGAAGGATGGGGCTACACCTTC
few	TRBV19	-	TRBJ1-2	CASSMAQVGYTF	TGTGCCAGTAGTATGGCCCAGGTTGGCTACACCTTC
-	TRBV2	TRBD1	TRBJ1-5	CASSGTGGRQPQHF	TGTGCCAGCAGCGGGACAGGGGGCCGGCAGCCCCAGCATTTT
-	TRBV7-6	-	TRBJ1-2	CASSSGDYGYTF	TGTGCCAGCAGCAGCGGTGACTATGGCTACACCTTC
-	TRBV9	-	TRBJ2-1	CASSGLSGNEQFF	TGTGCCAGCAGCGGACTTAGCGGCAATGAGCAGTTCTTC
-	TRBV30	TRBD2	TRBJ2-2	CAWSRGTSGTGELFF	TGTGCCTGGAGTCGGGGGACTAGCGGGACCGGGGAGCTGTTTTTT
once	TRBV30	-	TRBJ1-1	CAWSGYSRSNTEAFF	TGTGCCTGGAGTGGATACAGCCGATCGAACACTGAAGCTTTCTTT
-	TRBV5-1	TRBD2	TRBJ2-7	CASSSPGLADYEQYF	TGCGCCAGCAGCTCCCCCGGACTAGCGGACTACGAGCAGTACTTC
-	TRBV2	TRBD2	TRBJ2-2	CASSASGITSGELFF	TGTGCCAGCTCGGCTAGCGGGATAACGTCCGGGGAGCTGTTTTTT
few	TRBV30	TRBD1	TRBJ1-2	CACLQGFGYTF	TGTGCCTGTCTACAGGGGTTTGGCTACACCTTC
-	TRBV18	-	TRBJ2-7	CASSPSRDRSYEQYF	TGTGCCAGCTCACCCTCCCGGGACCGAAGCTACGAGCAGTACTTC
-	TRBV19	-	TRBJ2-3	CASSVSIPDTQYF	TGTGCCAGTAGTGTTAGTATCCCAGATACGCAGTATTTT
-	TRBV11-1	-	TRBJ2-2	CASSFGSGFYTGELFF	TGTGCCAGCAGCTTCGGTTCAGGGTTTTACACCGGGGAGCTGTTTTTT
-	TRBV7-8	-	TRBJ1-1	CASSLTGITEAFF	TGTGCCAGCAGCCTTACAGGGATTACTGAAGCTTTCTTT
-	TRBV2	-	TRBJ1-6	CASSRTAYSPLHF	TGTGCCAGCAGTAGGACTGCTTATTCACCCCTCCACTTT
-	TRBV6-5	-	TRBJ1-3	CASTAAGGNTIYF	TGTGCCAGCACTGCGGCTGGTGGAAACACCATATATTTT
-	TRBV5-5	-	TRBJ1-2	CASSPDGYGYTF	TGTGCCAGCAGCCCGGACGGATATGGCTACACCTTC
-	TRBV14	-	TRBJ1-6	CASSQGSSNSPLHF	TGTGCCAGCAGCCAGGGCTCGAGTAATTCACCCCTCCACTTT
-	TRBV2	-	TRBJ2-4	CASSDRKVQYF	TGTGCCAGCAGTGACAGAAAGGTCCAGTACTTC